This TCR beta chain was documented in a study of T cells in Graves' hyperthyroidism and ophthalmopathy. The CDR3 loop spans 14 amino acids. Looked up from germline, CDR1 is MNHNS and CDR2 is SASEGT. J lost 5 bases, V lost 6 bases, and 9 bases had no gene match. There are many counts of this clonotype. Using RNA transcripts as the source, TCR beta CDR3 regions were amplified. The HTBI set primed first-round TCR CDR3 RT-PCR. TCRdb fed the multiplex PCR reads into MiXCR, producing one record per CDR3 protein. The sample records roughly 200,000 distinct CDR3 sequences, approximately 16% being singletons. Diagnoses used clinical symptoms, serum thyroxine and TRAb, thyroid ultrasound and orbital computed tomography.

What was sequenced was blood. The chain carries TRBV6-1 and TRBJ1-1, with 7 bases that match TRBD1. The sequence came from a man between 35 and 55 years old with Graves' hyperthyroidism. The DNA of the CDR3 is TGTGCCAGCAGCCTACCTTCACAGGGGACTGAAGCTTTCTTT. This codes for CASSLPSQGTEAFF.